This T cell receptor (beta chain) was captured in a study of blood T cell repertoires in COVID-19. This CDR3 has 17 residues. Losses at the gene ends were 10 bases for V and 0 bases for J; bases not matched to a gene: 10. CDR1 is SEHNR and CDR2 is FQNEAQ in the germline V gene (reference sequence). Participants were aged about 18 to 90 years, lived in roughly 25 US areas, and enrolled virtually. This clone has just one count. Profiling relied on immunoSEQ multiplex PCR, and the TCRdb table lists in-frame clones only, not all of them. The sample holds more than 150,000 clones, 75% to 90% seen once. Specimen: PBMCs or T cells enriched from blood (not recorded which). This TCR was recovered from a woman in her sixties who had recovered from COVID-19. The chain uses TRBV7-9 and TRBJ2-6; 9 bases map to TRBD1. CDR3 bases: TGTGCCACCCCTCGGGGGGACAGGGTCTCTGGGGCCAACGTCCTGACTTTC. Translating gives CATPRGDRVSGANVLTF.